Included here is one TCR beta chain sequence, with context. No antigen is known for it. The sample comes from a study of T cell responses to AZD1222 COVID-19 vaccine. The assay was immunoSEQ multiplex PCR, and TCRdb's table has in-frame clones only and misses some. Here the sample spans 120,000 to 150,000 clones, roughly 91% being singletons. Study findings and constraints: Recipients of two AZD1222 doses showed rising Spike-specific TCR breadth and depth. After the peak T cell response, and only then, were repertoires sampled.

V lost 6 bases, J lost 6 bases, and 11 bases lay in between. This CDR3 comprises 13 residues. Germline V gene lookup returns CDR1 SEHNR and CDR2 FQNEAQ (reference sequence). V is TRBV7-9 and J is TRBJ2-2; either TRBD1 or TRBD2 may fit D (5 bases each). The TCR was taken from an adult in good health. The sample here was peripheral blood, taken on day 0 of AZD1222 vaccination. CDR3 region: CASRHRGAGELFF. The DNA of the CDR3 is TGTGCCAGCAGACATAGAGGGGCCGGGGAGCTGTTTTTT.